The 21 T cell receptor beta chains given below trace back to one sample, sequenced in a study of T cell repertoires in cytomegalovirus infection. TCRdb re-analysed the reads in MiXCR, keeping a single row per CDR3 protein. The profile shows 700,000 to 950,000 distinct CDR3 sequences, 30% to 35% of them singletons. These receptors' targets are unknown. The starting material was cultured CD8+ T cells from PBMCs, obtained from culture after CMV antigen stimulation. These receptors originate from a human donor in good health (CMV status not recorded). Some clones in this sample may be carry-over from other donors' samples.

The sample holds a few counts of this clonotype. The rearrangement joins TRBV7-2 to TRBJ2-2; 7 bases are shared with TRBD1. The V gene end was trimmed by 5 bases and the J gene end by 4 bases; junction bases not matched to a gene: 7. The CDR3 is made up of 15 amino acids. Germline V CDR1 and CDR2: SGHTA, FQGNSA. In DNA form, the CDR3 reads TGTGCCAGCAGCCCCTGGGACAGTAGCACCGGGGAGCTGTTTTTT. Translation gives CASSPWDSSTGELFF.

The chain links TRBV6-6 to TRBJ2-5; D remains ambiguous. The ends were cut back, 0 bases at V and 0 bases at J, with 11 bases in the middle. Germline assignment: CDR1 MNHNY and CDR2 SVGAGI (reference sequence). CDR3 length: 16 residues. The CDR3 region is CASSYSTDPYQETQYF. For the CDR3, the DNA is TGTGCCAGCAGTTACTCGACTGATCCTTACCAAGAGACCCAGTACTTC.

DNA of the CDR3: TGTGCCACCAGCAGGCTGGCGTCTAGCGGGGTGGGAGAGCAGTACGTC. Encoded protein: CATSRLASSGVGEQYV. The rearrangement joins TRBV15 to TRBJ2-7; 9 bases are a match to TRBD2. Per germline, CDR1 LNHNV and CDR2 YYDKDF (reference sequence). After removal of 3 bases from V and 7 bases from J, the junction contained 13 bases not matched to a gene. The CDR3 sequence is 16 residues long.

The chain is built from TRBV29-1 and TRBJ1-5; D is ambiguous. This CDR3 is built from 12 residues. Looked up from germline, CDR1 is SQVTM and CDR2 is ANQGSEA. Deletions cut 7 bases from V and 5 bases from J, with 12 bases between. The CDR3 protein is CSAGGYDQPQHF. CDR3 bases: TGCAGCGCGGGAGGATACGATCAGCCCCAGCATTTT.

The V call is TRBV7-6, the J call TRBJ2-7, with a weak D call TRBD1 (6 bases). Germline V gene sequence: CDR1 SGHVS, CDR2 FNYEAQ. The CDR3 has 13 residues. Trimming shortened V by 4 bases and J by 3 bases, and 10 bases separated the two germline ends. The CDR3 spells CASSSGQLYEQYF. The DNA for the CDR3 is TGTGCCAGCAGCTCCGGACAGCTCTACGAGCAGTACTTC.

With regard to this clonotype: A read error may produce the germline difference seen at one junction end. The genes are TRBV27 and TRBJ2-1; 9 positions match TRBD2. The germline gives CDR1 MNHEY, CDR2 SMNVEV (reference sequence). The CDR3 is made up of 15 amino acids. Here the CDR3 reads CANSYGAGGPNEQFF. The CDR3 region has the DNA TGTGCCAACAGTTATGGTGCGGGGGGGCCTAATGAGCAGTTCTTC.

The rearrangement joins TRBV14 to TRBJ1-4; D not resolved. The CDR3 has 16 amino acids. V was shortened by 0 bases and J by 0 bases, with 8 bases between the two germline ends. Looked up from germline, CDR1 is SGHDN and CDR2 is FVKESK. The CDR3 protein is CASSQEWDATNEKLFF. In nucleotides, the CDR3 is TGTGCCAGCAGCCAAGAGTGGGATGCAACTAATGAAAAACTGTTTTTT. The variable domain in full, with the rest retrieved from reference TRBV14 and TRBJ1-4, is EAGVTQFPSHSVIEKGQTVTLRCDPISGHDNLYWYRRVMGKEIKFLLHFVKESKQDESGMPNNRFLAERTGGTYSTLKVQPAELEDSGVYFCASSQEWDATNEKLFFGSGTQLSVL.

The CDR3 DNA sequence: TGTGCCAGCAGAGAGGACAGGGGACAGAATTCACCCCTCCACTTT. Encoded protein: CASREDRGQNSPLHF. V gene TRBV12-3 or TRBV12-4 combines with J gene TRBJ1-6; 9 nucleotides agree with TRBD1. Trimming took 6 bases from V and 7 from J; bases not matched to a gene: 7. The CDR3 loop spans 15 amino acids.

This clonotype showed up just a few times. This rearrangement joins TRBV12-3 or TRBV12-4 to TRBJ1-2; D might be TRBD1 (5 bases). V lost 2 bases and J 6 bases, leaving 13 bases between the germline ends. The CDR3 sequence is 14 residues long. The CDR3 loop is CASSLTAWGDGYTF. CDR3 DNA sequence: TGTGCCAGCAGTTTAACAGCCTGGGGGGATGGCTACACCTTC.

The chain uses TRBV20-1 and TRBJ2-5, with D unresolved. The V gene lost 0 bases and the J gene lost 1 base, with 9 bases spanning the gap. CDR3 size: 14 residues. The V gene's germline CDR1 is DFQATT and CDR2 SNEGSKA (reference sequence). The CDR3 DNA sequence: TGCAGTGCTAGAGATCGGCAGGCCCAAGAGACCCAGTACTTC. Its translation is CSARDRQAQETQYF.

This clonotype was found a few times. The V call is TRBV2, the J call TRBJ2-1; D is perhaps TRBD2 (5 bases). Per the germline V gene, CDR1 is SNHLY and CDR2 is FYNNEI. Trimming removed 3 bases from V and 7 bases from J, with 16 bases in between. The CDR3 has 15 residues. The CDR3 bases are TGTGCCAGCAGTGATCCCCGGGGTACCCTAAATGAGCAGTTCTTC. This gives the protein CASSDPRGTLNEQFF.

The table lists this clonotype with a few counts. This chain connects TRBV9 to TRBJ2-1; perhaps TRBD1 as D (6 bases). This CDR3 spans 15 amino acids. V was trimmed by 4 bases and J by 5 bases, leaving 16 bases between them. CDR1 and CDR2 from the germline V gene are SGDLS and YYNGEE. The CDR3 DNA reads TGTGCCAGCAGCACCTCCGGACAGCCAAACAATGAGCAGTTCTTC. This codes for CASSTSGQPNNEQFF.

A few counts support this clonotype. The rearrangement joins TRBV19 to TRBJ1-5; D is possibly TRBD1 (5 bases). Between the trimmed V and J ends, which lost 4 bases and 2 bases, there was a span of 15 bases. Looked up from germline, CDR1 is LNHDA and CDR2 is SQIVND (reference sequence). The CDR3 loop spans 16 amino acids. The CDR3 is CASSTRRGEGNQPQHF. DNA of the CDR3: TGTGCCAGTAGTACTCGCCGAGGGGAAGGCAATCAGCCCCAGCATTTT. Filled out from reference TRBV19 and TRBJ1-5, the complete variable domain reads DGGITQSPKYLFRKEGQNVTLSCEQNLNHDAMYWYRQDPGQGLRLIYYSQIVNDFQKGDIAEGYSVSREKKESFPLTVTSAQKNPTAFYLCASSTRRGEGNQPQHFGDGTRLSIL.

V gene TRBV19 combines with J gene TRBJ2-1, with a possible D match to TRBD2 (5 bases). Trimming took 3 bases from V and 4 from J, leaving 13 bases between them. Germline CDR1 and CDR2: LNHDA and SQIVND (reference sequence). This CDR3 is built from 15 residues. Written as DNA, the CDR3 is TGTGCCAGTAGTATCTCAGCGGAATATTACAATGAGCAGTTCTTC. Its translation: CASSISAEYYNEQFF.

V usage is TRBV27 and J usage is TRBJ1-3; TRBD1 agrees at 8 bases. Losses at the gene ends were 9 bases for V and 2 bases for J; bases not matched to a gene: 24. The CDR3 runs 20 residues. Germline V gene data show CDR1 as MNHEY and CDR2 as SMNVEV (reference sequence). The CDR3 here is CARKEAHADPGQEAGNTIYF. In nucleotides, the CDR3 is TGTGCCAGGAAGGAGGCCCACGCTGATCCGGGACAGGAGGCTGGAAACACCATATATTTT.

The chain joins TRBV6-5 to TRBJ2-2; TRBD2 is a possible D gene (5 bases). V was pared by 6 bases and J by 3 bases, with 14 bases between. This CDR3 spans 15 amino acids. Germline V gene data show CDR1 as MNHEY and CDR2 as SVGAGI. Here the CDR3 reads CASSPGVGYTGELFF. The CDR3 DNA is TGTGCCAGCAGCCCCGGGGTAGGATACACCGGGGAGCTGTTTTTT.

This clonotype was found a few times. The chain links TRBV5-6 to TRBJ1-2; weak D call: TRBD1 (5 bases). V lost 4 bases, J lost 6 bases, and 19 bases lay in between. Germline CDR1 is SGHDT and CDR2 is YYEEEE. This CDR3 is built from 15 residues. The CDR3 DNA is TGTGCCAGCAGCCCCGCGCCGCGGGGGAGGCATGGCTACACCTTC. This encodes CASSPAPRGRHGYTF.

There are a few counts of this clonotype. The rearrangement joins TRBV20-1 to TRBJ1-6; tentatively, D is TRBD1 (6 bases). The germline V and J ends were trimmed by 0 bases and 7 bases, with 13 bases remaining between them. CDR1 is DFQATT and CDR2 is SNEGSKA in the germline V gene (reference sequence). The CDR3 is 15 amino acids. The CDR3 DNA reads TGCAGTGCTAGAGATTGGAGCAGGGGAAATTCACCCCTCCACTTT. This encodes CSARDWSRGNSPLHF.

V usage is TRBV7-8 and J usage is TRBJ1-1; unclear D gene. CDR1 and CDR2 (germline): SGHVS, FQNEAQ. The CDR3 is 16 amino acids. V lost 5 bases and J lost 4, with 20 bases in between. This CDR3 reads CASSMPERGRVTEAFF. The CDR3 DNA is TGTGCCAGCAGCATGCCCGAGAGAGGGAGGGTCACTGAAGCTTTCTTT.

J is TRBJ2-1 and V is TRBV6-1; D gene unclear. Between the trimmed V and J ends, which lost 7 bases and 5 bases, there was a span of 9 bases. The CDR3 is 12 residues long. Germline V CDR1 and CDR2: MNHNS, SASEGT. The CDR3 sequence: CASTPGDNEQFF. CDR3 bases: TGTGCCAGCACCCCAGGTGACAATGAGCAGTTCTTC.

As for this clonotype: A clone one base away is much larger, so this may be a read error. The chain has TRBV19 and TRBJ2-7; 8 bases fit TRBD2. The CDR3 runs 14 residues. The V gene's germline CDR1 is LNHDA and CDR2 SQIVND (reference sequence). V was clipped by 4 bases and J by 2 bases; unmatched bases: 4. The chain's CDR3 is CASSTRGGTYEQYF. CDR3 in DNA: TGTGCCAGTAGTACCCGCGGGGGGACCTACGAGCAGTACTTC.